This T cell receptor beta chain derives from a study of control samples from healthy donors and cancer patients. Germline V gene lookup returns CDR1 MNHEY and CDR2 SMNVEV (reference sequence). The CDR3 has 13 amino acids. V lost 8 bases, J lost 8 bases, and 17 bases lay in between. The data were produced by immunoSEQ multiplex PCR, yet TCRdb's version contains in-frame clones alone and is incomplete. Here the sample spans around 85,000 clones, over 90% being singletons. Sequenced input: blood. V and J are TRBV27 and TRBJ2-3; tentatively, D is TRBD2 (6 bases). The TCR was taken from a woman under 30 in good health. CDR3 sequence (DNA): TGTGCCAGCCCGGTACGGGGGTTAGGTACGCAGTATTTT. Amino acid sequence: CASPVRGLGTQYF.